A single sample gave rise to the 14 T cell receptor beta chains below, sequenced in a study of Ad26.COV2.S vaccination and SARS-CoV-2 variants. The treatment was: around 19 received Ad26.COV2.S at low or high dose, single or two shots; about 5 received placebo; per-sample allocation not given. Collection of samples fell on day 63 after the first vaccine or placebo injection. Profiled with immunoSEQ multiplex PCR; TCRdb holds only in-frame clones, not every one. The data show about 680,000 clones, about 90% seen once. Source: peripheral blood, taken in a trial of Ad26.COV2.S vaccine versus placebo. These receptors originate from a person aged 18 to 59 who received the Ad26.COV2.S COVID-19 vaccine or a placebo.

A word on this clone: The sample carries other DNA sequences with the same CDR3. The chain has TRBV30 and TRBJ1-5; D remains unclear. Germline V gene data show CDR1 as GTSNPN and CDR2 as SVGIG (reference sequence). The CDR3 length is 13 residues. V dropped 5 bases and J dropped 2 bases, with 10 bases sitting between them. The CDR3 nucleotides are TGTGCCTGGTCTGGCCGGGGCAATCAGCCCCAGCATTTT. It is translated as CAWSGRGNQPQHF.

The CDR3 sequence is CAWNGDENTIYF. In nucleotides, the CDR3 is TGTGCCTGGAACGGTGACGAGAACACCATATATTTT. The V call is TRBV30, the J call TRBJ1-3; no clear D. Trimming pared 4 bases from V and 7 bases from J, leaving 11 bases between. Germline V lookup: CDR1 GTSNPN, CDR2 SVGIG (reference sequence). The CDR3 is 12 residues long.

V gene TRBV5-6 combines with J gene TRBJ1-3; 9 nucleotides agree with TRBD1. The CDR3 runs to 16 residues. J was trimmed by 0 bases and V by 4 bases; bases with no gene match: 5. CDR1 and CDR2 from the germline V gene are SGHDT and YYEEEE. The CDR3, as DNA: TGTGCCAGCAGCCCTGGGACAGGGCGCTCTGGAAACACCATATATTTT. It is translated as CASSPGTGRSGNTIYF.

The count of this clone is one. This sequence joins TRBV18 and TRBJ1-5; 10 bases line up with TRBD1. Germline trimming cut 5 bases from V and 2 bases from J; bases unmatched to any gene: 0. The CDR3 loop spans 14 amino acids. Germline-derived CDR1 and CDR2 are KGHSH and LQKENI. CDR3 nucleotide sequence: TGTGCCAGCTCAGGGACAGGGGGCAATCAGCCCCAGCATTTT. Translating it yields CASSGTGGNQPQHF.

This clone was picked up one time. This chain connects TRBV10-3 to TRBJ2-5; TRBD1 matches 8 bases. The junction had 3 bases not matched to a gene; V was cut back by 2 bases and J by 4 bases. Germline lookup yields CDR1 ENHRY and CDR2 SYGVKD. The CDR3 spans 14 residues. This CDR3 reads CAISEIRGRETQYF. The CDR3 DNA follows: TGTGCCATCAGTGAGATCAGGGGGCGAGAGACCCAGTACTTC.

The CDR3 here is CASSSTGEEKLFF. Written as DNA, the CDR3 is TGTGCCAGCAGCTCTACAGGGGAGGAAAAACTGTTTTTT. This chain uses TRBV5-6 with TRBJ1-4, with TRBD1 matching 7 bases. The CDR3 has 13 residues. Germline V CDR1 and CDR2: SGHDT, YYEEEE. Germline trimming cut 3 bases from V and 8 bases from J; bases unmatched to any gene: 4.

CDR3 protein: CASTRTGGFNTEAFF. Written as DNA, the CDR3 is TGCGCCAGCACGCGGACAGGGGGCTTTAACACTGAAGCTTTCTTT. The chain carries TRBV23-1 and TRBJ1-1; 11 bases are a match to TRBD1. TRBV23-1 is known as an ORF, though its function is uncertain. Trimming removed 7 bases from V and 2 bases from J; junction bases left unmatched: 6. There are 15 residues in the CDR3.

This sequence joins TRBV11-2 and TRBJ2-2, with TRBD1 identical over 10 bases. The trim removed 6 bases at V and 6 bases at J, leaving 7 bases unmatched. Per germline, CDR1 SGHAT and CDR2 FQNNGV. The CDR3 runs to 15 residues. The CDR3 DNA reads TGTGCCAGCAGACTAACCGGGACAGGGGCCGGGGAGCTGTTTTTT. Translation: CASRLTGTGAGELFF.

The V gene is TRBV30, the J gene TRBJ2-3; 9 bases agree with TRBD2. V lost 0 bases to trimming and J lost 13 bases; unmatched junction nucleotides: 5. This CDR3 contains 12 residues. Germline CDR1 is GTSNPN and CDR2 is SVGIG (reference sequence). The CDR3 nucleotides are TGTGCCTGGAGTGTGTCTAGCGGGGCCGAGTATTTT. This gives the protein CAWSVSSGAEYF.

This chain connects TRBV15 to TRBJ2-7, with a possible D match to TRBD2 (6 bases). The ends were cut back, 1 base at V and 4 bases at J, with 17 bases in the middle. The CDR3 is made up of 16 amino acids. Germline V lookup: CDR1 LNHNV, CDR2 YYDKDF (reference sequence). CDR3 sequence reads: CATSRGRGGVPYEQYF. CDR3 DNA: TGTGCCACCAGCAGAGGAAGGGGCGGGGTCCCATACGAGCAGTACTTC.

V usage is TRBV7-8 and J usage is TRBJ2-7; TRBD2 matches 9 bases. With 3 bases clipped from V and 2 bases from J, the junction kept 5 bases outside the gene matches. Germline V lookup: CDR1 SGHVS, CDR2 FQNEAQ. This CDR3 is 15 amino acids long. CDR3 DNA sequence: TGTGCCAGCAGCTTTAGCGGGGGCCTCACCTACGAGCAGTACTTC. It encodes CASSFSGGLTYEQYF. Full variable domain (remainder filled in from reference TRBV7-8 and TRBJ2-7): GAGVSQSPRYKVAKRGQDVALRCDPISGHVSLFWYQQALGQGPEFLTYFQNEAQLDKSGLPSDRFFAERPEGSVSTLKIQRTQQEDSAVYLCASSFSGGLTYEQYFGPGTRLTVT.

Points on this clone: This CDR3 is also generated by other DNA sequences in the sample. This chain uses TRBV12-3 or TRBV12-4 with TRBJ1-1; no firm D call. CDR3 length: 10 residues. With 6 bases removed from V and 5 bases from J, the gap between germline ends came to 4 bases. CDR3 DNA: TGTGCCAGCAGGGGTACTGAAGCTTTCTTT. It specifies CASRGTEAFF.

Here the CDR3 reads CASSQIPPGLQETQYF. The CDR3 nucleotides read TGCGCCAGCAGTCAAATCCCTCCGGGACTTCAAGAGACCCAGTACTTC. The rearrangement uses TRBV23-1 and TRBJ2-5; possible D gene TRBD2, 6 bases. TRBV23-1 is an open reading frame whose function is uncertain. V lost 2 bases to trimming and J lost 2 bases, with 15 bases between them. The CDR3 runs to 16 residues.

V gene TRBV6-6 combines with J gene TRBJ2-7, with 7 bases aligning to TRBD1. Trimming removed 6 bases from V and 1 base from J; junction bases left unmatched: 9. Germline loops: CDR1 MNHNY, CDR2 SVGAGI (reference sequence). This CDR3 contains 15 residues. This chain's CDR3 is CASRLGQTPSYEQYF. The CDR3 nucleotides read TGTGCCAGCAGACTGGGACAGACACCTTCCTACGAGCAGTACTTC.